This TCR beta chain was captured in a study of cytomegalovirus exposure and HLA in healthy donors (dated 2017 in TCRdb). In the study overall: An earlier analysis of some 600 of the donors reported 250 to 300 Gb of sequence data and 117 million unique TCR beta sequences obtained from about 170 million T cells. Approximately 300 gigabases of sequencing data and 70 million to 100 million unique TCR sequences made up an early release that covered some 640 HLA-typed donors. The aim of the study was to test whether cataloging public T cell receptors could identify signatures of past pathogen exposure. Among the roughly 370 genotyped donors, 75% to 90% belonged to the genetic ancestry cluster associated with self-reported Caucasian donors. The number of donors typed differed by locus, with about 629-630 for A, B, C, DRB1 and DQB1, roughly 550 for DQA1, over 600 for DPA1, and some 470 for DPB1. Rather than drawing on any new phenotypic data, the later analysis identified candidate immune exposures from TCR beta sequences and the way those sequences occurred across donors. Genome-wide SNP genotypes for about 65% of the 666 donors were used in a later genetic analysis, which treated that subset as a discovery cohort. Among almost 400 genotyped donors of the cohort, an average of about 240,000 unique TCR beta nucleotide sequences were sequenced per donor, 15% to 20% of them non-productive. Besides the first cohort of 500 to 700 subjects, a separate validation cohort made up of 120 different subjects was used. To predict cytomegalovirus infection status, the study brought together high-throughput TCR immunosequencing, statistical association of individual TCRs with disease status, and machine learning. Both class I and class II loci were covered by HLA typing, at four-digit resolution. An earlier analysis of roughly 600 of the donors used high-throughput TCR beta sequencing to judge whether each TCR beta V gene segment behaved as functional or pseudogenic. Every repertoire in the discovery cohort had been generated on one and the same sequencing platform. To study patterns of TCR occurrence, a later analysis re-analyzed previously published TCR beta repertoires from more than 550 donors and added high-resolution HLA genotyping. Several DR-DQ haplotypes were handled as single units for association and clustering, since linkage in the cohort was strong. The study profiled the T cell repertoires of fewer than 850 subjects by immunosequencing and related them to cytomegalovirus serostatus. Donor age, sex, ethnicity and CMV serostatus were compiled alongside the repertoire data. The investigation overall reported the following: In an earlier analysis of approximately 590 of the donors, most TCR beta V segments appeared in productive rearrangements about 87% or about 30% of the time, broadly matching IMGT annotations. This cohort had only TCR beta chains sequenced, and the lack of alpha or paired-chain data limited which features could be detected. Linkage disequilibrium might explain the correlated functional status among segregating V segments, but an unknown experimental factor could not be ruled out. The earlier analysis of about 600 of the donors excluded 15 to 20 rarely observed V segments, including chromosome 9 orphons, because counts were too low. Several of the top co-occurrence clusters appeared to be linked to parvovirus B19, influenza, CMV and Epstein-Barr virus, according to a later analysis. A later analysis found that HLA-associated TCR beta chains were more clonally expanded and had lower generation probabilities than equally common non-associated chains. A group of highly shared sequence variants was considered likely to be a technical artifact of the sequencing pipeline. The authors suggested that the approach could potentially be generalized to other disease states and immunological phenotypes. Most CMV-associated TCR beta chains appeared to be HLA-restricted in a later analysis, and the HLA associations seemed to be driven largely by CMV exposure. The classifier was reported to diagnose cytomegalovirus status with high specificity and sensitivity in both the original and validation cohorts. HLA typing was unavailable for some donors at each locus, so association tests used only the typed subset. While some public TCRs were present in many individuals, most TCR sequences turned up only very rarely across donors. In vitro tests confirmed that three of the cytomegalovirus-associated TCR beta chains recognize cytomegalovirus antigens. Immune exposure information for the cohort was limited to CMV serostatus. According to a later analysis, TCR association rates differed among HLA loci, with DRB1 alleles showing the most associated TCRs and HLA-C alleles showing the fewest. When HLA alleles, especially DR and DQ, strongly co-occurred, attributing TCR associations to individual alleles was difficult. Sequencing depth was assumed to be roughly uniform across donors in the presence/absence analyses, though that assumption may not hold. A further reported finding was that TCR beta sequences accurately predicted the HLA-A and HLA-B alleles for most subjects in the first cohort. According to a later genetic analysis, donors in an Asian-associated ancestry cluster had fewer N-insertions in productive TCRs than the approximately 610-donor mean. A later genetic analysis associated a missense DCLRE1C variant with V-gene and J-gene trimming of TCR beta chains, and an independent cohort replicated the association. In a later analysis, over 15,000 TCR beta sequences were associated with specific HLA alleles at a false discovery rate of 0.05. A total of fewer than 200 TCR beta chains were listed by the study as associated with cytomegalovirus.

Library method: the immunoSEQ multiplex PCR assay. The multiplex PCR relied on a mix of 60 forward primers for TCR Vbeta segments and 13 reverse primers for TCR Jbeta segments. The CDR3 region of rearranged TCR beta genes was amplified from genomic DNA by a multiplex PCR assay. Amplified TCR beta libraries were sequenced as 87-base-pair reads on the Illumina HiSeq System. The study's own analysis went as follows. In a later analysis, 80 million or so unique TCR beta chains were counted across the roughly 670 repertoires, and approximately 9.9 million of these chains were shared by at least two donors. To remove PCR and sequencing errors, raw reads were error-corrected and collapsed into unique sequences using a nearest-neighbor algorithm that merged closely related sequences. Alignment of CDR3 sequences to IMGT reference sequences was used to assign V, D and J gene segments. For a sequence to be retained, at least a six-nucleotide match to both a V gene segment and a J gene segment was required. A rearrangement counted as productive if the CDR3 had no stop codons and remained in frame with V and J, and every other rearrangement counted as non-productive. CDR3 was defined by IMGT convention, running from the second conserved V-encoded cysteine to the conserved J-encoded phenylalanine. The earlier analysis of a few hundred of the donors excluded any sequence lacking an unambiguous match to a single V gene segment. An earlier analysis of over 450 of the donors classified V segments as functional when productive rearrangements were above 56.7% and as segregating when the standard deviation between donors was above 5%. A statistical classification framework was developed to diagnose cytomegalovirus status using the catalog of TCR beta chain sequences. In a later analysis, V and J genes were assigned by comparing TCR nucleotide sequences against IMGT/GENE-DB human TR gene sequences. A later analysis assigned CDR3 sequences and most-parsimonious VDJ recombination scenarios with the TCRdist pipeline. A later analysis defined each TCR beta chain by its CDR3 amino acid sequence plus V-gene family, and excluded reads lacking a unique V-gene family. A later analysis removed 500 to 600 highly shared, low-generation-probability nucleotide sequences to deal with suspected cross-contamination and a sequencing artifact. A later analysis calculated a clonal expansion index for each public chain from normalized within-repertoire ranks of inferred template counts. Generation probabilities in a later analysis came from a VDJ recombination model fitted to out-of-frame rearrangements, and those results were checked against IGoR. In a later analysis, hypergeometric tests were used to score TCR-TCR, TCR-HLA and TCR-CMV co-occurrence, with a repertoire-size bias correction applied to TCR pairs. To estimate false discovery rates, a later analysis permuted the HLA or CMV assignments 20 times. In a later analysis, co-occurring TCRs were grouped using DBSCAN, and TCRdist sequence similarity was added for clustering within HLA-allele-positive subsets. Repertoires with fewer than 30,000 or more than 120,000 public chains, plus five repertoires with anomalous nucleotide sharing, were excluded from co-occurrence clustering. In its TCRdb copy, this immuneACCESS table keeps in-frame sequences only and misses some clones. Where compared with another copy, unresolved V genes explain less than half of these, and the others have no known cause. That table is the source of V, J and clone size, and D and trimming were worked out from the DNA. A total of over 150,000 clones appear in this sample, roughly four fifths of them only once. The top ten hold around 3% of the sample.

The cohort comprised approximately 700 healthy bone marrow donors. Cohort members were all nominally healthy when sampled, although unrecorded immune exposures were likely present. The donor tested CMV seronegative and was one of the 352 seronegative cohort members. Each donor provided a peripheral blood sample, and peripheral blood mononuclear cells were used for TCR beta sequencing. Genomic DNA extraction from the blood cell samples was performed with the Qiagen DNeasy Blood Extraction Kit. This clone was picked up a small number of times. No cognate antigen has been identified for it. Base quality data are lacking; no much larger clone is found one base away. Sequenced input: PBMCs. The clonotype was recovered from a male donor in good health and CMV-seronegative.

The nucleotide sequence is TGTGCCACCAGCAGAGCGATCCCGGCCTTACGGGAGTACTTC. The translation is CATSRAIPALREYF. The chain uses TRBV15 and TRBJ2-7; the D gene remains uncertain. From the germline V gene (reference sequence), CDR1 is LNHNV and CDR2 is YYDKDF. V is reduced by 1 base and J by 11 bases, leaving a spacing of 18 bases between them. The CDR3 runs 14 amino acids, cysteine and phenylalanine included. Only the CDR3 region is kept as DNA, spanning 42 bases read in frame from base 1.